The subject of this entry is one TCR beta chain. Antigen: not known. The length of the CDR3 is 13 residues. Trimming took 4 bases from V and 5 from J, leaving 14 bases between them. CDR1 and CDR2 (germline): SQVTM, ANQGSEA. Repertoires were generated with immunoSEQ multiplex PCR, while TCRdb's copy carries only in-frame clones and drops some. This sample has around 19,000 clones, with under 95% found just once. This entry is derived from a study of lymphopenia after photon versus proton radiotherapy. Findings of the study overall: Photon-treated patients lost naive T cells and TCR diversity; proton-treated stayed stable. After the lymphocyte nadir, photon-treated repertoires showed oligoclonal expansion, especially of CD8+ Temra cells. Authors raise, but do not show, better survival with proton therapy. A bigger post-nadir fall in TCR diversity correlated inversely with survival time in deceased patients.

The V and J genes are TRBV29-1 and TRBJ1-1, with D perhaps matching TRBD1 (5 bases). The sample in question was peripheral blood, obtained from a patient treated with photon-based radiotherapy. This receptor was obtained from a woman in her 40s with cholangiocarcinoma. The CDR3 nucleotides read TGCAGCGTTGGACAGCCTAGCAGGACTGAAGCTTTCTTT. Protein sequence: CSVGQPSRTEAFF. Variable domain in full (rest from reference TRBV29-1 and TRBJ1-1): SAVISQKPSRDICQRGTSLTIQCQVDSQVTMMFWYRQQPGQSLTLIATANQGSEATYESGFVIDKFPISRPNLTFSTLTVSNMSPEDSSIYLCSVGQPSRTEAFFGQGTRLTVV.